This entry describes one T cell receptor (beta chain). Its antigen is unidentified. The data were produced by immunoSEQ multiplex PCR, yet TCRdb's version contains in-frame clones alone and is incomplete. The sample lists about 120,000 clones, 85% to 95% occurring once. The sample is drawn from a study of T cell responses to AZD1222 COVID-19 vaccine. The CDR3 extends over 15 amino acids. The V end was cut by 5 bases, the J end by 1 base, with 13 bases between. The germline CDR1 and CDR2 sequences are SGHNT and YENEEA. General observations from the study: The study sampled repertoires only after the peak T cell response. Of the AZD1222 recipients, only five to seven were seropositive at baseline. Clonal diversity was possibly underestimated, and the donors were mostly white British, with more females.

The source is an adult who received the AZD1222 COVID-19 vaccine. The sequenced sample was peripheral blood, obtained 28 days after the second AZD1222 dose. The chain combines TRBV11-3 with TRBJ2-3; no reliable D call. The CDR3 DNA is TGTGCCAGCAGCCTAGGAACGCCGGGCACAGATACGCAGTATTTT. Protein: CASSLGTPGTDTQYF. Full variable domain (remainder filled in from reference TRBV11-3 and TRBJ2-3): EAGVVQSPRYKIIEKKQPVAFWCNPISGHNTLYWYLQNLGQGPELLIRYENEEAVDDSQLPKDRFSAERLKGVDSTLKIQPAELGDSAVYLCASSLGTPGTDTQYFGPGTRLTVL.